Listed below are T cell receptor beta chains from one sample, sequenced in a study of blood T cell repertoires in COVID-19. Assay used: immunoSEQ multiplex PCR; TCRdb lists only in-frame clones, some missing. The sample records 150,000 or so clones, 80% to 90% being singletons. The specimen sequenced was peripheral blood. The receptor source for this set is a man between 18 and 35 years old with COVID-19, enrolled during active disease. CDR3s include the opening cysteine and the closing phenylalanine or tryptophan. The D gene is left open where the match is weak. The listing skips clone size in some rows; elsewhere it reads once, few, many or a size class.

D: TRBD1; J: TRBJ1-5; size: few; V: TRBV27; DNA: TGTGCCAGCAGTCTCCGGGACAGGGATCAGCCCCAGCATTTT; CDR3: CASSLRDRDQPQHF
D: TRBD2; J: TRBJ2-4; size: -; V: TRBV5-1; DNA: TGCGCCAGCAGCTTCGGACTAGACCTAGCCAAAAACATTCAGTACTTC; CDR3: CASSFGLDLAKNIQYF
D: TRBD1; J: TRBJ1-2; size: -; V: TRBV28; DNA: TGTGCCAGCAGTTTACACAGGGGGCGGGATGGCTACACCTTC; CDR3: CASSLHRGRDGYTF
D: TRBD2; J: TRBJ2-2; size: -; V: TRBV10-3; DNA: TGTGCCATCAGACAAACTAGCGGGAGGATTACCGGGGAGCTGTTTTTT; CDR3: CAIRQTSGRITGELFF
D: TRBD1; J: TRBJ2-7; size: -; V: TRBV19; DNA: TGTGCCAGTAGTATGTCGTTTGGGACAGATTCCTACGAGCAGTACTTC; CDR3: CASSMSFGTDSYEQYF
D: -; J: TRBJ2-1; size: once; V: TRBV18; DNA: TGTGCCAGCTCACACGGACTCCCACCGTACAATGAGCAGTTCTTC; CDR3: CASSHGLPPYNEQFF
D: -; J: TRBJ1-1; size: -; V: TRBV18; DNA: TGTGCCAGCTCACCATTAATAACGCCGTGGCATCACAGCACTGAAGCTTTCTTT; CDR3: CASSPLITPWHHSTEAFF
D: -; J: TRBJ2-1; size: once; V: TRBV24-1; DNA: TGTGCCACCAGTGACAATCGTGGAGGGCAGTTCTTC; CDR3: CATSDNRGGQFF
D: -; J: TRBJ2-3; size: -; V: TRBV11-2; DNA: TGTGCCAGCAGCTTAGACTTCATCGCGACAGATACGCAGTATTTT; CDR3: CASSLDFIATDTQYF
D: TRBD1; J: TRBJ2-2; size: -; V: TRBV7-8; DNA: TGTGCCAGCAGCCTTTTACAGGGGGCGGCGAACACCGGGGAGCTGTTTTTT; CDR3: CASSLLQGAANTGELFF
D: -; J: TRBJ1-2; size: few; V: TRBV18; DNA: TGTGCCAGCTCACCACCGTTCCAGGGGTCTTATGGCTACACCTTC; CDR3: CASSPPFQGSYGYTF
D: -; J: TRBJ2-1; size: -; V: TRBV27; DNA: TGTGCCAGCAGTTTAAGTGGGAGCGGGTACAATGAGCAGTTCTTC; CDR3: CASSLSGSGYNEQFF
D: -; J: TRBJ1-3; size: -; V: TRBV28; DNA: TGTGCCAGCAGTTTATCCCACGGCTGGCAGGGCATTCTGCCCTCTGGAAACACCATATATTTT; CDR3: CASSLSHGWQGILPSGNTIYF
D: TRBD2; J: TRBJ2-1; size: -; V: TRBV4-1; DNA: TGCGCCAGCAGCCTCACTGGACTAGCGAGTGATGAGCAGTTCTTC; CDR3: CASSLTGLASDEQFF
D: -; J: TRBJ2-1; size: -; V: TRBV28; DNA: TGTGCCAGCAGTTTTGTCGGGAGCATCGGCAATGAGCAGTTCTTC; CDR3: CASSFVGSIGNEQFF
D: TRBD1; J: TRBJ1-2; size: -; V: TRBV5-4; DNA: TGTGCCAGCAGCTCGGTGGACAGGTCTAACTATGGCTACACCTTC; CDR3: CASSSVDRSNYGYTF
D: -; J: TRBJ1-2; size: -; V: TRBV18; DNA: TGTGCCAGCTCACCACCCGGAGACGGGAGGGTCTATGGCTACACCTTC; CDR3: CASSPPGDGRVYGYTF
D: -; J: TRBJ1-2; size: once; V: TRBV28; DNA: TGTGCCAGCAGCCCAGGGGTCCAGGGGACTGGCTACACCTTC; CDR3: CASSPGVQGTGYTF
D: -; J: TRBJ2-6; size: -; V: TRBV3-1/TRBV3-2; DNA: TGTGCCAGCAGCCAAGATCGCGGCCGACCCAGCTCTGGGGCCAACGTCCTGACTTTC; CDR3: CASSQDRGRPSSGANVLTF
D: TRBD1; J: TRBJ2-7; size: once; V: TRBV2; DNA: TGTGCCAGCAGTGGGACAGGGGCCTACGAGCAGTACTTC; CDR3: CASSGTGAYEQYF
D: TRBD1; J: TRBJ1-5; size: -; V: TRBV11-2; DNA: TGTGCCAGCAGCTTCGGACAGGGGGGACAGCCCCAGCATTTT; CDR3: CASSFGQGGQPQHF
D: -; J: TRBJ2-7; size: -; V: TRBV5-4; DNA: TGTGCCAGCAGCTCGGGCATGAGGGAGGCCGCGGCCTCCTACGAGCAGTACTTC; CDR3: CASSSGMREAAASYEQYF
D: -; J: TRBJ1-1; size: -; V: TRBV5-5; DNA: TGTGCCAGCAGCTTGGAGGCGGCGAACACTGAAGCTTTCTTT; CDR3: CASSLEAANTEAFF